These 23 T cell receptor beta chains came from one sample sequenced in a study of T cell repertoires in urothelial bladder cancer (dated by TCRdb to the late 2010s). The library was generated by the immunoSEQ multiplex PCR assay. TCRdb re-hosts the immuneACCESS table, in-frame sequences only. Its copies lack some clones; in the studies checked, an unresolved V gene accounts for under half of them, and the cause for the rest is not known. For this sample the table gives 13,000 or so clones, of which roughly 65% were detected only once. The ten largest make up under 10% of the sample. The sample consisted of tumor-infiltrating cells from bladder cancer. Receptor source: a human donor with urothelial carcinoma.

This clone was detected only a few times. This chain uses TRBV11-2 with TRBJ1-2; no reliable D call. Looked up from germline, CDR1 is SGHAT and CDR2 is FQNNGV. V lost 5 bases, J lost 4 bases, and 11 bases lay in between. This CDR3 contains 13 residues. The CDR3 sequence: CASSPGRLYGYTF. The CDR3 DNA reads TGTGCCAGCAGCCCTGGACGGCTCTATGGCTACACCTTC.

This clone came up a few times. The chain joins TRBV6-5 to TRBJ1-6; D is ambiguous. The CDR3 contains 15 residues. Germline V CDR1 and CDR2: MNHEY, SVGAGI. V lost 4 bases and J lost 7, with 14 bases in between. The CDR3 reads CASSWARGFNSPLHF. Written as DNA, the CDR3 is TGTGCCAGCAGTTGGGCTCGGGGATTCAATTCACCCCTCCACTTT.

The chain has TRBV7-3 and TRBJ2-3; the match to TRBD1 covers 8 bases. Germline trimming cut 2 bases from V and 3 bases from J; bases unmatched to any gene: 4. Germline CDR1 and CDR2: SGHTA and FQGTGA. CDR3 length equals 15 residues. The CDR3 DNA is TGTGCCAGCAGCTTAGCAGGGGGCAGGACAGATACGCAGTATTTT. Protein sequence: CASSLAGGRTDTQYF.

V and J are TRBV30 and TRBJ1-1; D possibly corresponds to TRBD1 (5 bases). V was clipped by 1 base and J by 6 bases, with 18 bases between them. CDR1 and CDR2 from the germline V gene are GTSNPN and SVGIG (reference sequence). CDR3 length: 15 residues. The CDR3 spells CAWSDPRDGGSEAFF. The CDR3 DNA sequence: TGTGCCTGGAGTGACCCTAGGGACGGCGGCTCTGAAGCTTTCTTT.

This clone came up a few times. V gene TRBV7-3 combines with J gene TRBJ2-1, with 12 bases identical to TRBD2. CDR3 size: 17 residues. Germline CDR1 is SGHTA and CDR2 is FQGTGA. V shed 5 bases, J shed 3 bases, and the junction held 8 bases outside the gene matches. CDR3 DNA sequence: TGTGCCAGCAGCCCGACCCCGACTAGCGGGGGCTACAATGAGCAGTTCTTC. Protein sequence: CASSPTPTSGGYNEQFF.

The CDR3 spells CASGTPSFYGYTF. The DNA for the CDR3 is TGTGCCAGCGGGACCCCGTCTTTCTATGGCTACACCTTC. The genes are TRBV6-5 and TRBJ1-2; possible D gene TRBD1, 5 bases. The germline V gene encodes CDR1 MNHEY and CDR2 SVGAGI. This CDR3 has 13 amino acids. Trimming took off 8 bases at V and 4 bases at J, with 14 bases between the two ends.

The chain recombines TRBV9 with TRBJ2-3; possibly TRBD2 for D (6 bases). Trimming took 1 base from V and 1 from J, leaving 10 bases between them. This CDR3 comprises 15 residues. The germline V gene encodes CDR1 SGDLS and CDR2 YYNGEE. The CDR3 DNA reads as TGTGCCAGCAGCGTAAGTGGCGGGGGCACAGATACGCAGTATTTT. Translated: CASSVSGGGTDTQYF.

This clone was seen only a few times. This chain joins TRBV30 and TRBJ2-1; a weak D match, TRBD2 (6 bases). V was cut by 7 bases and J by 6 bases, with 13 bases left in between. CDR1 and CDR2 from the germline V gene are GTSNPN and SVGIG (reference sequence). The CDR3 runs 12 residues. CDR3 DNA: TGTGCCTCTGTCCGGGGGATCAATGAGCAGTTCTTC. Its protein is CASVRGINEQFF.

The chain is built from TRBV19 and TRBJ2-3; 9 bases align to TRBD2. The CDR3 sequence is 15 residues long. Germline CDR1 and CDR2: LNHDA and SQIVND (reference sequence). The J segment lost 4 bases and the V segment lost 5 bases, leaving 7 bases of the junction unmatched. The CDR3 bases are TGTGCCAGTAGTTCCCGAGCGGGGGGTTCAGATACGCAGTATTTT. Encoded protein: CASSSRAGGSDTQYF.

The CDR3 spells CASSLTGGPANEKLFF. CDR3 bases: TGTGCCAGCAGCTTGACAGGGGGCCCGGCTAATGAAAAACTGTTTTTT. The chain carries TRBV7-9 and TRBJ1-4; 10 nucleotides line up with TRBD1. Germline lookup yields CDR1 SEHNR and CDR2 FQNEAQ (reference sequence). This CDR3 contains 16 residues. V was clipped by 3 bases and J by 3 bases; unmatched bases: 4. Combining the CDR3 with reference TRBV7-9 and TRBJ1-4 gives the whole variable domain DTGVSQNPRHKITKRGQNVTFRCDPISEHNRLYWYRQTLGQGPEFLTYFQNEAQLEKSRLLSDRFSAERPKGSFSTLEIQRTEQGDSAMYLCASSLTGGPANEKLFFGSGTQLSVL.

The gene calls are TRBV30 and TRBJ1-6; 8 nucleotides agree with TRBD1. Germline CDR1 GTSNPN, CDR2 SVGIG (reference sequence). V dropped 5 bases and J dropped 7; count of bases not matched to a gene: 13. CDR3 length: 16 residues. The CDR3 reads CAWGPSGGWVNSPLHF. In nucleotides, the CDR3 is TGTGCCTGGGGACCCTCAGGGGGCTGGGTGAATTCACCCCTCCACTTT.

This clone has just a few counts. J is TRBJ2-2 and V is TRBV19, with a weak D call TRBD1 (5 bases). Trimming stripped 3 bases from V and 0 bases from J, with 14 bases between. The CDR3 is 17 amino acids. Germline values: CDR1 LNHDA, CDR2 SQIVND (reference sequence). In DNA form, the CDR3 reads TGTGCCAGTAGTATGTCATGGGGCCCCGCGAACACCGGGGAGCTGTTTTTT. This translates into CASSMSWGPANTGELFF.

V is TRBV4-3 and J is TRBJ2-1, with D maybe TRBD2 (7 bases). Between the trimmed V and J ends, which lost 4 bases and 9 bases, there was a span of 22 bases. Germline V gives CDR1 LGHNA, CDR2 YSLEER. The CDR3 is made up of 16 amino acids. The CDR3 here is CASSPVRGGAWGEQFF. DNA for the CDR3: TGCGCCAGCAGCCCCGTTAGGGGGGGGGCCTGGGGTGAGCAGTTCTTC.

This chain connects TRBV7-9 to TRBJ2-5; 11 bases fit TRBD2. The CDR3 contains 17 residues. CDR1 and CDR2 from the germline V gene are SEHNR and FQNEAQ (reference sequence). The J segment lost 3 bases and the V segment lost 4 bases, leaving 10 bases of the junction unmatched. The CDR3: CASSSPRSSGGEETQYF. CDR3 coding DNA: TGTGCCAGCAGCTCCCCGAGGAGTAGCGGGGGGGAAGAGACCCAGTACTTC. The variable domain in full, with the rest retrieved from reference TRBV7-9 and TRBJ2-5, is DTGVSQNPRHKITKRGQNVTFRCDPISEHNRLYWYRQTLGQGPEFLTYFQNEAQLEKSRLLSDRFSAERPKGSFSTLEIQRTEQGDSAMYLCASSSPRSSGGEETQYFGPGTRLLVL.

The chain combines TRBV2 with TRBJ1-4; no clear D. From germline, CDR1 is SNHLY and CDR2 FYNNEI. This CDR3 region has 13 residues. Trimming cost V 7 bases and J 5 bases, with 11 bases left between them. CDR3 amino acids: CASNQGLNEKLFF. CDR3 coding DNA: TGTGCCAGCAATCAAGGGTTAAATGAAAAACTGTTTTTT.

The rearrangement joins TRBV29-1 to TRBJ2-1; possibly TRBD2 for D (7 bases). The CDR3 runs to 15 residues. Deletions cut 5 bases from V and 0 bases from J, with 14 bases between. From germline, CDR1 is SQVTM and CDR2 ANQGSEA. CDR3 region: CSVPAGASSYNEQFF. CDR3 DNA sequence: TGCAGCGTTCCCGCGGGGGCCAGCTCCTACAATGAGCAGTTCTTC.

This clone has a single count. The gene calls are TRBV7-2 and TRBJ2-5; 10 bases are shared with TRBD1. Germline CDR1 and CDR2: SGHTA and FQGNSA. The CDR3 contains 16 residues. J lost 4 bases, V lost 4 bases, and 9 bases had no gene match. The CDR3 loop is CASSSRTGGTRETQYF. In DNA, the CDR3 is TGTGCCAGCAGCTCCCGGACAGGGGGAACTCGAGAGACCCAGTACTTC.

The V and J genes are TRBV5-1 and TRBJ2-3, with D uncertain. Germline loops: CDR1 SGHRS, CDR2 YFSETQ. The CDR3 is 13 residues long. The V end was cut by 3 bases, the J end by 3 bases, with 8 bases between. The CDR3 reads CASSSLQTDTQYF. The CDR3, as DNA: TGCGCCAGCAGCTCACTACAGACAGATACGCAGTATTTT.

The table lists this clone with a few counts. The J gene is TRBJ2-5, the V gene TRBV7-2; TRBD2 agrees at 15 bases. The J segment lost 0 bases and the V segment lost 6 bases, leaving 5 bases of the junction unmatched. This CDR3 is built from 17 residues. The germline V gene has CDR1 SGHTA and CDR2 FQGNSA. The CDR3 loop reads CASSSGTSGGYQETQYF. As DNA, the CDR3 is TGTGCCAGCAGTTCCGGGACTAGCGGGGGGTACCAAGAGACCCAGTACTTC.

The chain joins TRBV5-1 to TRBJ1-1; D possibly corresponds to TRBD1 (6 bases). This CDR3 is built from 14 residues. Germline V lookup: CDR1 SGHRS, CDR2 YFSETQ. The ends were cut back, 4 bases at V and 3 bases at J, with 13 bases in the middle. In DNA form, the CDR3 reads TGCGCCAGCAGCATACAGGGAACCTACACTGAAGCTTTCTTT. This codes for CASSIQGTYTEAFF.

CDR3 nucleotides: TGTGCCAGCAGCTCCCAGGGGGCGCGGCCAGGCTACACCTTC. Amino acid sequence: CASSSQGARPGYTF. V and J are TRBV5-6 and TRBJ1-2; TRBD1 matches at 8 bases. The CDR3 covers 14 residues. V lost 3 bases, J lost 8 bases, and 9 bases stayed unmatched. Germline CDR1 SGHDT, CDR2 YYEEEE.

J is TRBJ1-4 and V is TRBV6-1; D possibly corresponds to TRBD1 (5 bases). The V end was cut by 7 bases, the J end by 8 bases, with 17 bases between. CDR3 length: 14 amino acids. Germline lookup yields CDR1 MNHNS and CDR2 SASEGT. The CDR3 DNA follows: TGTGCCAGCACCCTAGGGGTAGTAGTGGAAAAACTGTTTTTT. Translation: CASTLGVVVEKLFF.

This sequence joins TRBV6-5 and TRBJ1-3; TRBD1 matches 8 bases. The V segment lost 6 bases and the J segment 8 bases; nucleotides outside the gene matches: 6. The V gene's germline CDR1 is MNHEY and CDR2 SVGAGI. This CDR3 has 13 amino acids. The DNA for the CDR3 is TGTGCCAGCAGCAAACAGGGGGTGGACACCATATATTTT. This encodes CASSKQGVDTIYF.